One sample yielded the 27 T cell receptor beta chains listed below, sequenced in a study of T cells after yellow fever vaccination. TCRdb re-called the 5' RACE reads through MiXCR, storing one row per CDR3 protein. The table lists some 320,000 distinct CDR3 sequences, about 10% of them singletons, with less than 3.5% in the top ten. The sample was CD4+ T cells sorted from PBMCs, taken 45 days after the yellow fever booster vaccination. Receptor source: a man aged 18 to 30 who received the YFV17D yellow fever vaccine.

This clonotype was seen many times. This chain connects TRBV7-9 to TRBJ2-2; D unresolved. The CDR3 extends over 13 amino acids. Germline V gene sequence: CDR1 SEHNR, CDR2 FQNEAQ (reference sequence). Between the trimmed V and J ends, which lost 8 bases and 1 base, there was a span of 8 bases. The CDR3 here is CASGPKNTGELFF. The CDR3 coding sequence is TGTGCCAGCGGACCGAAGAACACCGGGGAGCTGTTTTTT.

This clonotype appeared many times. V and J are TRBV2 and TRBJ2-3, with a tentative D call TRBD1 (6 bases). Trimming pared 0 bases from V and 5 bases from J, leaving 12 bases between. CDR1 SNHLY and CDR2 FYNNEI come from the germline V gene. The CDR3 covers 15 residues. The CDR3 DNA reads as TGTGCCAGCAGTGAAGCGCGAGGGGGTTTAGATACGCAGTATTTT. Amino acids: CASSEARGGLDTQYF. The complete variable domain, with remaining parts taken from reference TRBV2 and TRBJ2-3, reads EPEVTQTPSHQVTQMGQEVILRCVPISNHLYFYWYRQILGQKVEFLVSFYNNEISEKSEIFDDQFSVERPDGSNFTLKIRSTKLEDSAMYFCASSEARGGLDTQYFGPGTRLTVL.

This clonotype was seen more than once but under ten times. This chain links TRBV4-1 with TRBJ2-2; 7 positions agree with TRBD1. J lost 0 bases, V lost 1 base, and 14 bases had no gene match. The CDR3 totals 20 residues. Germline V CDR1 and CDR2: MGHRA, YSYEKL. The CDR3 nucleotides read TGCGCCAGCAGCCAAGTCTTTTGGGACAGTGGAGACCCGAACACCGGGGAGCTGTTTTTT. This gives the protein CASSQVFWDSGDPNTGELFF.

This clonotype appeared a few times. The rearrangement links TRBV28 to TRBJ2-5, with D possibly TRBD2 on 5 matching bases. The V and J ends lost 1 base and 5 bases respectively, with 14 bases between them. This CDR3 has 15 amino acids. CDR1 is MDHEN and CDR2 is SYDVKM in the germline V gene. The CDR3 protein is CASSLFGLSVETQYF. CDR3 nucleotide sequence: TGTGCCAGCAGTTTATTTGGGCTTAGCGTGGAGACCCAGTACTTC.

This clonotype was seen more than once but under ten times. This chain links TRBV7-9 with TRBJ2-5; maybe TRBD2 (6 bases). Trimming pared 2 bases from V and 1 base from J, leaving 14 bases between. Germline-derived CDR1 and CDR2 are SEHNR and FQNEAQ (reference sequence). CDR3 length equals 16 residues. The CDR3 is CASSLRRIGGQETQYF. The CDR3 DNA is TGTGCCAGCAGCTTAAGACGAATCGGGGGCCAAGAGACCCAGTACTTC.

The chain links TRBV6-5 to TRBJ2-1; 7 bases line up with TRBD1. This CDR3 contains 12 residues. Trimming cost V 2 bases and J 15 bases; bases outside gene matches: 7. Germline V gene lookup returns CDR1 MNHEY and CDR2 SVGAGI. CDR3 sequence (DNA): TGTGCCAGCAGTTACCTCAGGGGGATGCTGTTCTTC. This gives the protein CASSYLRGMLFF.

This clonotype showed up just a few times. CDR3 sequence: CASSRLQVRQTTYEQYF. The CDR3 bases are TGCGCCAGCAGTCGCCTCCAGGTGAGGCAGACGACCTACGAGCAGTACTTC. The rearrangement links TRBV23-1 to TRBJ2-7, with D uncertain. TRBV23-1 is identified as an open reading frame with a role that is uncertain. Between the trimmed V and J ends, which lost 4 bases and 2 bases, there was a span of 21 bases. There are 17 residues in the CDR3.

This clonotype was picked up many times. The V and J genes are TRBV7-3 and TRBJ2-3, with D perhaps matching TRBD1 (6 bases). Trimming cost V 2 bases and J 0 bases, with 6 bases left between them. There are 14 residues in the CDR3. Germline V gives CDR1 SGHTA, CDR2 FQGTGA. This CDR3 is CASSLQGSTDTQYF. For the CDR3, the DNA is TGTGCCAGCAGCTTACAGGGGAGCACAGATACGCAGTATTTT.

This rearrangement joins TRBV10-3 to TRBJ2-7; D not certain. This CDR3 has 14 residues. The ends were cut back, 0 bases at V and 4 bases at J, with 10 bases in the middle. CDR1 and CDR2 (germline): ENHRY, SYGVKD. The CDR3 loop reads CAISESTGSYEQYV. The DNA of the CDR3 is TGTGCCATCAGTGAGTCCACCGGTAGTTACGAGCAGTACGTC.

As to this clonotype: A junction boundary mismatches the germline segment, possibly from a read error. The chain carries TRBV20-1 and TRBJ2-4; the D is unclear. This CDR3 contains 15 residues. Per the germline V gene, CDR1 is DFQATT and CDR2 is SNEGSKA (reference sequence). CDR3 coding DNA: TGCAGTGCTGGAGACCCTCTCCTAGCCAAAAACATTCAGTACTTC. Translation gives CSAGDPLLAKNIQYF.

V gene TRBV12-3 or TRBV12-4 combines with J gene TRBJ1-1; D is possibly TRBD1 (6 bases). The CDR3 extends over 11 amino acids. The ends were cut back, 8 bases at V and 14 bases at J, with 18 bases in the middle. The CDR3 protein is CASRGDRRVFF. The CDR3 DNA reads as TGTGCCAGCCGGGGAGACAGGCGGGTATTCTTT.

This clonotype was recorded many times. V is TRBV11-2 and J is TRBJ2-1; 7 nucleotides align to TRBD2. The CDR3 loop spans 15 amino acids. After removal of 10 bases from V and 0 bases from J, the junction contained 9 bases not matched to a gene. Germline V gene sequence: CDR1 SGHAT, CDR2 FQNNGV. The CDR3 DNA reads TGTGCCACCTCGCGGGGGTCATCCTCCTACAATGAGCAGTTCTTC. Amino acids: CATSRGSSSYNEQFF.

The rearrangement links TRBV3-1 to TRBJ2-2; 7 nucleotides align to TRBD1. Germline CDR1 LGHDT, CDR2 YNNKEL (reference sequence). V shed 3 bases, J shed 2 bases, and the junction held 9 bases outside the gene matches. The CDR3 has 17 amino acids. The CDR3 spells CASSHFAGDRNTGELFF. For the CDR3, the DNA is TGTGCCAGCAGCCACTTCGCAGGGGACAGAAACACCGGGGAGCTGTTTTTT.

The chain links TRBV28 to TRBJ1-2; a possible D gene is TRBD1 (5 bases). V dropped 4 bases and J dropped 7 bases, with 25 bases sitting between them. Germline CDR1 MDHEN, CDR2 SYDVKM. The CDR3 totals 17 residues. The CDR3 bases are TGTGCCAGCAGTTCCCCCGGGGCCTCGGACGGGAGATTTGGCTACACCTTC. Encoded protein: CASSSPGASDGRFGYTF.

J is TRBJ1-2 and V is TRBV20-1; TRBD1 matches 8 bases. The CDR3 is 14 amino acids. The trim removed 1 base at V and 7 bases at J, leaving 8 bases unmatched. The germline CDR1 and CDR2 sequences are DFQATT and SNEGSKA (reference sequence). The chain's CDR3 is CSARVQGARGGYTF. CDR3 nucleotides: TGCAGTGCTAGAGTTCAGGGGGCGCGGGGTGGCTACACCTTC.

This clonotype was seen a handful of times. DNA of the CDR3: TGTGCCAGCAGTTTTCGGACCGCCGTCTCCTACGAGCAGTACTTC. Translated, it gives CASSFRTAVSYEQYF. The J gene is TRBJ2-7, the V gene TRBV12-3 or TRBV12-4; D not certain. This CDR3 region has 15 residues. The V end was cut by 3 bases, the J end by 0 bases, with 12 bases between.

This clonotype was found a few times. The V call is TRBV7-9, the J call TRBJ1-3; no definite D call. Germline loops: CDR1 SEHNR, CDR2 FQNEAQ (reference sequence). This CDR3 has 13 amino acids. V lost 2 bases to trimming and J lost 4 bases, with 6 bases between them. The CDR3 spells CASSLIEGNTIYF. DNA for the CDR3: TGTGCCAGCAGCTTAATCGAGGGAAACACCATATATTTT.

The chain recombines TRBV25-1 with TRBJ2-3; D is ambiguous. The CDR3 has 16 residues. V was cut by 4 bases and J by 6 bases, with 20 bases left in between. Germline V gene sequence: CDR1 MGHDK, CDR2 SYGVNS. The CDR3 bases are TGTGCCAGCAGTGCATCGGGCCGAACCCTAGGTGATACGCAGTATTTT. The encoded protein is CASSASGRTLGDTQYF.

The chain carries TRBV24-1 and TRBJ2-3; a weak D match, TRBD1 (6 bases). Trimming removed 6 bases at V and 0 bases at J, with 9 bases between. CDR3 length: 14 residues. CDR1 and CDR2 from the germline V gene are KGHDR and SFDVKD. The CDR3 nucleotides read TGTGCCACCAGTCAGGACAGCAGCACAGATACGCAGTATTTT. Protein: CATSQDSSTDTQYF.

The chain has TRBV19 and TRBJ2-2; D may match TRBD1 or TRBD2 (6 bases each). The CDR3 contains 16 residues. V lost 5 bases, J lost 4 bases, and 17 bases lay in between. CDR1 is LNHDA and CDR2 is SQIVND in the germline V gene (reference sequence). CDR3: CASSGGFNRATGELFF. Written as DNA, the CDR3 is TGTGCCAGTAGTGGGGGGTTCAACAGGGCCACCGGGGAGCTGTTTTTT.

The chain combines TRBV20-1 with TRBJ2-6; 10 nucleotides agree with TRBD1. The germline CDR1 and CDR2 sequences are DFQATT and SNEGSKA (reference sequence). V shed 2 bases and J 0 bases; nucleotides not matched to a gene: 4. The CDR3 covers 17 residues. In DNA form, the CDR3 reads TGCAGTGCTAGACCGACAGGGGGCCTCTCTGGGGCCAACGTCCTGACTTTC. The encoded protein is CSARPTGGLSGANVLTF.

V usage is TRBV6-5 and J usage is TRBJ1-2; D perhaps matches TRBD1 (6 bases). V was cut by 6 bases and J by 5 bases, with 19 bases left in between. The CDR3 is made up of 15 amino acids. The germline V gene encodes CDR1 MNHEY and CDR2 SVGAGI. CDR3 nucleotides: TGTGCCAGCAGGATGGGGGGGGGCAGGGCGTATGGCTACACCTTC. Translation gives CASRMGGGRAYGYTF.

This clonotype has just a few counts. J is TRBJ2-2 and V is TRBV20-1, with 8 bases lining up with TRBD2. This CDR3 contains 15 residues. The V segment lost 0 bases and the J segment 5 bases; nucleotides outside the gene matches: 5. Germline CDR1 is DFQATT and CDR2 is SNEGSKA (reference sequence). In DNA, the CDR3 is TGCAGTGCTAGAGAGTTGACGGGGGGGACCGGGGAGCTGTTTTTT. This gives the protein CSARELTGGTGELFF.

This chain joins TRBV7-8 and TRBJ1-4; D is ambiguous. Germline CDR1 and CDR2: SGHVS and FQNEAQ. V was shortened by 5 bases and J by 5 bases, with 9 bases between the two germline ends. This CDR3 spans 13 amino acids. The CDR3 reads CASSPPENEKLFF. The CDR3 DNA sequence: TGTGCCAGCAGCCCCCCCGAGAATGAAAAACTGTTTTTT.

This clonotype was seen more than once but under ten times. The gene calls are TRBV7-3 and TRBJ2-2, with D perhaps being TRBD1 or TRBD2 (5 bases each). This CDR3 is 15 amino acids long. CDR1 SGHTA and CDR2 FQGTGA come from the germline V gene. V was cut by 5 bases and J by 1 base, with 11 bases left in between. In DNA form, the CDR3 reads TGTGCCAGCAGCCCGGGACGACTGAACACCGGGGAGCTGTTTTTT. Translating it yields CASSPGRLNTGELFF.

The chain combines TRBV12-3 or TRBV12-4 with TRBJ1-6; D is uncertain. This CDR3 region has 16 residues. Trimming removed 5 bases at V and 1 base at J, with 12 bases between. The CDR3 DNA follows: TGTGCCAGCAGTCGGACTGTAGGGTCCTATAATTCACCCCTCCACTTT. Its translation is CASSRTVGSYNSPLHF.

This clonotype occurred many times. This chain uses TRBV7-2 with TRBJ1-5; 8 bases fit TRBD1. Germline lookup yields CDR1 SGHTA and CDR2 FQGNSA. V lost 3 bases, J lost 1 base, and 5 bases stayed unmatched. CDR3 length: 16 residues. The CDR3 protein is CASSFTGGRSNQPQHF. The DNA of the CDR3 is TGTGCCAGCAGCTTCACAGGGGGAAGGAGCAATCAGCCCCAGCATTTT.